The clone carrying this T cell receptor beta chain was seen at least ten times. Its antigen is still unknown. Between the trimmed V and J ends, which lost 10 bases and 4 bases, there was a span of 19 bases. CDR1 and CDR2 (germline): MNHEY, SVGAGI. The CDR3 runs to 14 residues. This sample stems from a study of neurological immune-mediated disorders. Time point specified: longitudinal time-point 2. Study conclusions and caveats: While HTLV-1-associated myelopathy showed the greatest TCR clonal expansion, multiple sclerosis showed the least, falling below healthy controls.

Synthesis of cDNA was accomplished via 5'RACE employing 10-nucleotide random UMIs. In every sequencing run, more than 190 million TCR-beta sequences were generated from 15-18 subjects. TCRdb reprocessed the 5' RACE reads via MiXCR and lists one record per CDR3 protein. The data hold approximately 82,000 distinct CDR3 sequences, with roughly 13% observed a single time. The rearrangement uses TRBV6-5 and TRBJ1-2; D is unclear. Sequenced material: PBMCs. This receptor was obtained from a female donor with HTLV-1-associated myelopathy (HAM/TSP). CDR3 loop: CATGVAGRFYGYTF. CDR3 sequence (DNA): TGTGCCACCGGGGTGGCAGGTCGTTTCTATGGCTACACCTTC.